The 20 T cell receptor beta chains presented below share a single source sample, sequenced in a study of T cell changes during pregnancy in multiple sclerosis. The assay was immunoSEQ multiplex PCR, and TCRdb's table has in-frame clones only and misses some. In the table there are approximately 60,000 clones, approximately 94% of which are singletons. This sample comprised CD8+ T cells from peripheral blood mononuclear cells, obtained in the second trimester of pregnancy. The receptors here all came from a female donor with multiple sclerosis, enrolled in a pregnancy study.

The chain employs TRBV28 and TRBJ2-7; D might be TRBD2 (5 bases). The CDR3 loop spans 13 amino acids. The ends were cut back, 3 bases at V and 6 bases at J, with 12 bases in the middle. Per the germline V gene, CDR1 is MDHEN and CDR2 is SYDVKM. CDR3 protein: CASSFFRDGEQYF. The DNA for the CDR3 is TGTGCCAGCAGTTTTTTCCGGGATGGCGAGCAGTACTTC.

The chain couples TRBV11-2 to TRBJ2-1; D unresolved. CDR1 is SGHAT, CDR2 FQNNGV, per germline. This CDR3 spans 12 amino acids. V dropped 1 base and J dropped 5 bases, with 3 bases sitting between them. The CDR3, as DNA: TGTGCCAGCAGCTTAGCCAACAATGAGCAGTTCTTC. Translating gives CASSLANNEQFF.

The chain links TRBV7-2 to TRBJ2-1, with 13 bases identical to TRBD2. Germline values: CDR1 SGHTA, CDR2 FQGNSA. Unmatched junction bases numbered 10, after V lost 6 bases and J lost 8 bases. This CDR3 is 16 amino acids long. The CDR3 bases are TGTGCCAGCAGAGCAACTAGCGGGAGGGTTCCACATGAGCAGTTCTTC. Translating gives CASRATSGRVPHEQFF.

The chain links TRBV5-4 to TRBJ2-7; maybe TRBD2 (6 bases). Between the trimmed V and J ends, which lost 3 bases and 2 bases, there was a span of 18 bases. Germline-derived CDR1 and CDR2 are SGHNT and YYREEE (reference sequence). The CDR3 runs to 16 residues. This CDR3 reads CASSYRQPSGAYEQYF. For the CDR3, the DNA is TGTGCCAGCAGCTATCGGCAGCCCTCGGGGGCCTACGAGCAGTACTTC.

In this sample, this clone turned up once. The chain is built from TRBV9 and TRBJ2-1, with 8 nucleotides matching TRBD1. Germline assignment: CDR1 SGDLS and CDR2 YYNGEE. This CDR3 region has 15 residues. The trim removed 0 bases at V and 8 bases at J, leaving 7 bases unmatched. CDR3 nucleotide sequence: TGTGCCAGCAGCGTAGGCACAGGGGGTCGGGATGAGCAGTTCTTC. Its translation is CASSVGTGGRDEQFF.

This chain connects TRBV19 to TRBJ2-1, with TRBD1 identical over 8 bases. The CDR3 is 13 amino acids. V was clipped by 4 bases and J by 5 bases; unmatched bases: 1. The germline CDR1 and CDR2 sequences are LNHDA and SQIVND (reference sequence). CDR3 in DNA: TGTGCCAGTAGTAACAGGGGGAACAATGAGCAGTTCTTC. This sequence encodes CASSNRGNNEQFF.

The chain combines TRBV7-9 with TRBJ2-3; 8 nucleotides align to TRBD2. Germline CDR1 is SEHNR and CDR2 is FQNEAQ (reference sequence). V shed 3 bases and J 2 bases; nucleotides not matched to a gene: 4. The CDR3 has 15 amino acids. The CDR3 is CASSLGREVTDTQYF. Here the CDR3 DNA reads TGTGCCAGCAGCTTGGGGCGGGAGGTCACAGATACGCAGTATTTT.

This CDR3 reads CASNLGTGDYEQYF. CDR3 DNA sequence: TGCGCCAGCAACCTGGGTACGGGTGACTACGAGCAGTACTTC. The chain couples TRBV5-1 to TRBJ2-7; the D is unclear. Germline V gene sequence: CDR1 SGHRS, CDR2 YFSETQ. V dropped 6 bases and J dropped 3 bases, with 16 bases sitting between them. The CDR3 extends over 14 amino acids.

The chain is built from TRBV4-3 and TRBJ2-4, with 7 bases identical to TRBD2. The germline CDR1 and CDR2 sequences are LGHNA and YSLEER. V was clipped by 0 bases and J by 2 bases; unmatched bases: 7. There are 17 residues in the CDR3. The CDR3 loop reads CASSQDEGGAPKNIQYF. The CDR3 coding sequence is TGCGCCAGCAGCCAAGATGAGGGAGGGGCCCCCAAAAACATTCAGTACTTC.

This chain joins TRBV5-8 and TRBJ1-2; 10 bases match TRBD1. The V gene end was trimmed by 4 bases and the J gene end by 3 bases; junction bases not matched to a gene: 9. The CDR3 is made up of 16 amino acids. Germline loops: CDR1 SGHTS, CDR2 YDEGEE. The CDR3 bases are TGTGCCAGCAGCCCGGACAGGGGGTTGGTTGACTATGGCTACACCTTC. This sequence encodes CASSPDRGLVDYGYTF.

The chain employs TRBV28 and TRBJ1-2; D is possibly TRBD1 (6 bases). Looked up from germline, CDR1 is MDHEN and CDR2 is SYDVKM. The CDR3 spans 15 residues. Trimming shortened V by 3 bases and J by 3 bases, and 14 bases separated the two germline ends. The CDR3 nucleotides read TGTGCCAGCAGTTTGCTCGGGGCAGGGGACTATGGCTACACCTTC. It translates to CASSLLGAGDYGYTF.

V gene TRBV6-1 combines with J gene TRBJ1-2; D is perhaps TRBD1 (5 bases). The V end was cut by 2 bases, the J end by 5 bases, with 15 bases between. Germline CDR1 MNHNS, CDR2 SASEGT. The CDR3 spans 15 residues. For the CDR3, the DNA is TGTGCCAGCAGTGAATCTATGGGGCGCGTGTATGGCTACACCTTC. Its translation: CASSESMGRVYGYTF.

The chain joins TRBV5-1 to TRBJ2-7; 8 nucleotides match TRBD1. V shed 0 bases and J 3 bases; nucleotides not matched to a gene: 2. The CDR3 spans 14 residues. Germline values: CDR1 SGHRS, CDR2 YFSETQ. CDR3 DNA: TGCGCCAGCAGCTTGGCCGGGACAGGCTACGAGCAGTACTTC. Translation: CASSLAGTGYEQYF.

The chain employs TRBV9 and TRBJ1-1; 7 nucleotides match TRBD1. The CDR3 has 15 residues. Germline values: CDR1 SGDLS, CDR2 YYNGEE. The V and J ends lost 2 bases and 1 base, in that order; junction bases with no gene match: 5. The CDR3 loop is CASSVEGAWNTEAFF. As DNA, the CDR3 is TGTGCCAGCAGCGTCGAGGGGGCATGGAACACTGAAGCTTTCTTT.

The genes are TRBV19 and TRBJ2-7; no firm D call. The CDR3 runs to 14 residues. The V end was cut by 1 base, the J end by 1 base, with 8 bases between. Germline V gene lookup returns CDR1 LNHDA and CDR2 SQIVND (reference sequence). CDR3 bases: TGTGCCAGTAGTATAGGTCTAGGTTCCTACGAGCAGTACTTC. Translated: CASSIGLGSYEQYF.

The rearrangement joins TRBV30 to TRBJ2-1, with D possibly being TRBD2 (6 bases). The germline V gene has CDR1 GTSNPN and CDR2 SVGIG (reference sequence). Deletions cut 1 base from V and 0 bases from J, with 22 bases between. The CDR3 contains 19 residues. CDR3 amino acids: CAWSEGSDVGLNSYNEQFF. The DNA of the CDR3 is TGTGCCTGGAGTGAGGGGAGCGACGTGGGACTTAACTCCTACAATGAGCAGTTCTTC.

V is TRBV6-5 and J is TRBJ2-1, with 11 positions matching TRBD2. J gave up 8 bases and V 0 bases, and 3 bases lay outside the gene matches. The CDR3 extends over 15 amino acids. CDR1 is MNHEY and CDR2 is SVGAGI in the germline V gene. The CDR3 nucleotides read TGTGCCAGCAGTTACTCTAGCGGGAGGGGGTATGAGCAGTTCTTC. It yields the protein CASSYSSGRGYEQFF.

The J gene is TRBJ1-2, the V gene TRBV29-1, with 8 bases that match TRBD1. Germline lookup yields CDR1 SQVTM and CDR2 ANQGSEA. This CDR3 spans 16 amino acids. With V trimmed by 3 bases and J by 5 bases, 14 bases remained unmatched. The CDR3, as DNA: TGCAGCGTTGATGCGCCCGGACAGGGACCGTCGTATGGCTACACCTTC. Translating gives CSVDAPGQGPSYGYTF.

The V and J genes are TRBV19 and TRBJ2-2; 9 bases line up with TRBD2. In germline, CDR1 is LNHDA, CDR2 SQIVND (reference sequence). J gave up 5 bases and V 3 bases, and 13 bases lay outside the gene matches. This CDR3 is built from 18 residues. The CDR3 loop is CASSIFLGGRAATGELFF. The DNA of the CDR3 is TGTGCCAGTAGTATTTTCCTAGGCGGGAGGGCCGCTACCGGGGAGCTGTTTTTT. The complete variable domain, with remaining parts taken from reference TRBV19 and TRBJ2-2, reads DGGITQSPKYLFRKEGQNVTLSCEQNLNHDAMYWYRQDPGQGLRLIYYSQIVNDFQKGDIAEGYSVSREKKESFPLTVTSAQKNPTAFYLCASSIFLGGRAATGELFFGEGSRLTVL.

The CDR3 region has the DNA TGTGCCAGCAGCTTCGGACGGGGGGTGGGTCCTTCCTACAATGAGCAGTTCTTC. Translating gives CASSFGRGVGPSYNEQFF. This chain joins TRBV5-4 and TRBJ2-1; 7 positions agree with TRBD2. J lost 1 base, V lost 2 bases, and 12 bases had no gene match. The V gene's germline CDR1 is SGHNT and CDR2 YYREEE (reference sequence). The CDR3 is 18 amino acids.